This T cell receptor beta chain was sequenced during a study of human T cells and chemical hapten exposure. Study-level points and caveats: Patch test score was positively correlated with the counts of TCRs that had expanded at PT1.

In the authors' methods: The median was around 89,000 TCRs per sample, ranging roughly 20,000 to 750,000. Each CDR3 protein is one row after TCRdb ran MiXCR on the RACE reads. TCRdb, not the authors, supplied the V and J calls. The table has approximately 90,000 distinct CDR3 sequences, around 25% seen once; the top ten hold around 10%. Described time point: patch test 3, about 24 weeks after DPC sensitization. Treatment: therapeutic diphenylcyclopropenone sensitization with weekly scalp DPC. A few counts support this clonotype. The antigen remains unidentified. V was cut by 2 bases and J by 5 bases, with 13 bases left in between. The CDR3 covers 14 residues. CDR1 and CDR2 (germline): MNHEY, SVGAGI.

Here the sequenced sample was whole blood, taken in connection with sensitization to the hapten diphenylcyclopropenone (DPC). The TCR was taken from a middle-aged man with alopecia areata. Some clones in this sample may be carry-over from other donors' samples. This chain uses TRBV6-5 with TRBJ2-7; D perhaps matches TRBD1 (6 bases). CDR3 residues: CASSYGGLGHEQYF. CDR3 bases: TGTGCCAGCAGTTACGGGGGCCTAGGGCACGAGCAGTACTTC.